This record concerns one T cell receptor (beta chain) sequence. The data were taken from a study of blood T cell repertoires in COVID-19. Study background: Samples taken during acute and convalescent COVID-19 were collected in the United States, Italy and Spain. PBMCs, B-cell-depleted T cells, or T cells were the source of the cDNA or gDNA that made up the material.

The CDR3 spans 14 residues. Germline V gene data show CDR1 as SNHLY and CDR2 as FYNNEI. Trimming stripped 0 bases from V and 4 bases from J, with 8 bases between. How the authors handled the data: Amplification from reference gene primers served as the basis for estimated nucleated cell counts. Produced via immunoSEQ multiplex PCR; TCRdb's table is partial and in-frame only. V, J and clone size were drawn from that table, and D and trimming were deduced from the DNA. The profile shows fewer than 30,000 clones, roughly 84% of them singletons. This TCR was recovered from a man aged 70 or older with active COVID-19. The chain is built from TRBV2 and TRBJ2-3; weak D call: TRBD1 (5 bases). Material: peripheral blood. The CDR3: CASSEAAGPDTQYF. The CDR3 DNA sequence: TGTGCCAGCAGTGAAGCGGCAGGGCCAGATACGCAGTATTTT.